This T cell receptor beta chain is drawn from a study of response to subunit inactivated influenza vaccine. Points on this clonotype: Its antigen is unidentified.

TCRdb ran MiXCR on the RT-PCR reads and lists one entry per CDR3 protein. This sample yields a few hundred thousand distinct CDR3 sequences, of which about 10% are seen a single time; around 12% belongs to the top ten. Study conclusions and caveats: It was the authors' suggestion that each seasonal influenza vaccination recruits few new T cells.

Source: PBMCs from blood, taken about 40 days after vaccination. The TCR sequence derives from a man aged 50-59 years who received an inactivated influenza vaccine.

This chain's CDR3 is CSAKQGGGGPQHF. Written as DNA, the CDR3 is TGCAGTGCTAAACAGGGGGGCGGGGGGCCCCAGCATTTT. J is TRBJ1-5 and V is TRBV20-1, with TRBD1 matching over 8 bases. Germline V gives CDR1 DFQATT, CDR2 SNEGSKA (reference sequence). This CDR3 contains 13 residues. Trimming took 4 bases from V and 9 from J; bases not matched to a gene: 8.